The present entry profiles one T cell receptor (beta chain) with its context. No antigen is known for it. The sample is drawn from a study of T cells in narcolepsy. Study-wide context: Donors had narcolepsy type 1 or type 2, or were healthy controls. Study observations and caveats: HCRT-specific and TRIB2-specific autoreactive clonotypes appeared among same-patient CSF and blood CD4+ clonotypes. Healthy controls reportedly lacked the autoreactive clonotypes serially found in patients' blood.

V dropped 5 bases and J dropped 3 bases, with 19 bases sitting between them. In germline, CDR1 is SGHVS, CDR2 FQNEAQ. This CDR3 contains 17 residues. Sequenced by immunoSEQ multiplex PCR; TCRdb stores in-frame clones only, minus some. The table records about 35,000 clones, 81% of them present only once. Sequencing input: memory (CD45RA-) CD4+ T cells from blood. This clonotype was sampled from a human donor in good health. This rearrangement joins TRBV7-8 to TRBJ1-4, with D possibly TRBD1 on 6 matching bases. The CDR3 nucleotides read TGTGCCAGCAGCCTATTAACCAGACAGGCCTCTAATGAAAAACTGTTTTTT. Residues: CASSLLTRQASNEKLFF.